This T cell receptor (beta chain) was retrieved from a study of T cell repertoires in ileal Crohn's disease. Per germline, CDR1 KGHSH and CDR2 LQKENI. Germline trimming cut 4 bases from V and 7 bases from J; bases unmatched to any gene: 9. The CDR3 is made up of 15 amino acids. Method: immunoSEQ multiplex PCR; TCRdb's copy keeps in-frame clones and lacks some. The sample comprises about 4,000 clones, around 76% of which are singletons, and about 20% rests with the top ten. This clone was seen a few times. The sequencing input was ileal tissue. This TCR was recovered from an adult with Crohn's disease. The chain joins TRBV18 to TRBJ1-1, with TRBD1 identical over 10 bases. CDR3 amino acids: CASSRRPGQGYEAFF. In nucleotides, the CDR3 is TGTGCCAGCTCACGTCGACCGGGACAGGGGTATGAAGCTTTCTTT.